The T cell receptor beta chain under discussion was sequenced for a study of T cell responses to AZD1222 COVID-19 vaccine. Study-level results: Variant regions that are unmutated are reportedly the target of nearly half of spike-specific TCRs.

TCRdb's table, derived via immunoSEQ multiplex PCR, lists solely in-frame clones and lacks some. Among about 120,000 clones, about 90% were seen once, and the ten largest hold approximately 2.6%. A remark on this clone: Its antigen is still unknown.

V shed 2 bases and J shed 6 bases, with 11 bases lying between them. From germline, CDR1 is SSHAT and CDR2 FNYEAQ (reference sequence). This CDR3 has 13 residues. The sequencing here drew on peripheral blood, taken 28 days after the second AZD1222 dose. The receptor was isolated from an adult who received the AZD1222 COVID-19 vaccine. This rearrangement joins TRBV7-7 to TRBJ2-7; D possibly matches TRBD1 or TRBD2 (6 bases each). In nucleotides, the CDR3 is TGTGCCAGCAGCTTACATAAGGGGGGCGAGCAGTACTTC. Translating gives CASSLHKGGEQYF.